Sequencing of this T cell receptor (beta chain) was carried out in a study of T cells after yellow fever vaccination. Study details: Fractions low in cell number were prepared with SMART-Seq v4 Ultra Low Input.

One entry per CDR3 protein, called by TCRdb with MiXCR from the 5' RACE reads. Here the sample spans some 670,000 distinct CDR3 sequences, 12% being singletons. Per the germline V gene, CDR1 is SGHAT and CDR2 is FQNNGV. Deletions cut 5 bases from V and 4 bases from J, with 16 bases between. The CDR3 is 15 amino acids. Specimen: PBMCs, collected on the day of the yellow fever booster vaccination. This TCR derives from a man aged 30-40 years who received the YFV17D yellow fever vaccine. V gene TRBV11-2 combines with J gene TRBJ2-3; a possible D gene is TRBD2 (5 bases). CDR3 sequence: CASSPQGGPADTQYF. The CDR3 DNA reads as TGTGCCAGCAGCCCGCAAGGAGGTCCGGCAGATACGCAGTATTTT.